The clone carrying this TCR beta chain was observed a single time. What it binds is not known. Relapse was seen in all patients after autologous stem cell transplantation, and brentuximab vedotin exposure was variable. Sequencing was performed with immunoSEQ multiplex PCR; in TCRdb, only in-frame clones are kept and a portion is missing. Altogether more than 50,000 clones are present, 90% being singletons, with the ten largest covering approximately 9.9%. The sample comes from a study of PD-1 blockade in classical Hodgkin lymphoma. Findings and limits, study-wide: Newly diagnosed and completely responding patients shared comparable baseline diversity.

Per germline, CDR1 MDHEN and CDR2 SYDVKM. The ends were cut back, 3 bases at V and 4 bases at J, with 15 bases in the middle. The CDR3 has 15 amino acids. V usage is TRBV28 and J usage is TRBJ1-2; D ambiguous. This sequence originates from a human donor with classical Hodgkin lymphoma. This specimen consisted of peripheral blood mononuclear cells (PBMCs), obtained at baseline. The CDR3 nucleotides are TGTGCCAGCAGTTTTCGAGGTCAATGGGGCTATGGCTACACCTTC. Encoded protein: CASSFRGQWGYGYTF.